This is a list of T cell receptor beta chains from one sample in a study of T-cell reconstitution after alpha-beta-depleted transplantation in children. TCRdb re-derived calls from the PCR reads in MiXCR, one entry per CDR3 protein. The table includes a few hundred thousand distinct CDR3 sequences, about 25% detected once. Sequencing was performed on PBMCs, taken before TCRalphabeta/CD19-depleted stem cell transplant. The receptors originated from a girl aged 2-10 years with Fanconi anemia, due to receive a stem cell transplant. Both conserved end residues are part of each CDR3. A D gene is named only where the DNA matches it firmly. Size is stated for part of the rows, as once, few or many counts, or as a class when the clone is expanded.

clone_size: -; j_call: TRBJ2-7; v_call: TRBV23-1; d_call: -; cdr3_aa: CASSQPPPIQKGGHRIWEQYF; cdr3_nt: TGCGCCAGCAGTCAACCGCCACCCATTCAAAAGGGGGGTCACCGGATTTGGGAGCAGTACTTC
clone_size: many; j_call: TRBJ2-7; v_call: TRBV12-3/TRBV12-4; d_call: -; cdr3_aa: CASSDGTNSYEQYF; cdr3_nt: TGTGCCAGCAGTGACGGGACAAACTCCTACGAGCAGTACTTC
clone_size: -; j_call: TRBJ1-2; v_call: TRBV20-1; d_call: TRBD1; cdr3_aa: CSATDRPSYGYTF; cdr3_nt: TGCAGTGCTACGGACAGGCCTAGCTATGGCTACACCTTC
clone_size: -; j_call: TRBJ2-1; v_call: TRBV7-6; d_call: -; cdr3_aa: CATSRTIWSRDTRYNEQFF; cdr3_nt: TGTGCCACCAGCCGAACTATATGGAGTAGGGACACACGCTACAATGAGCAGTTCTTC
clone_size: few; j_call: TRBJ2-7; v_call: TRBV28; d_call: -; cdr3_aa: CASSLSPSEQYF; cdr3_nt: TGTGCCAGCAGTTTATCCCCATCCGAGCAGTACTTC
clone_size: few; j_call: TRBJ2-6; v_call: TRBV6-2/TRBV6-3; d_call: -; cdr3_aa: CASSYSMGFGISISGANVLTF; cdr3_nt: TGTGCCAGCAGTTACTCGATGGGTTTCGGTATAAGTATCTCTGGGGCCAACGTCCTGACTTTC
clone_size: many; j_call: TRBJ2-1; v_call: TRBV10-2; d_call: TRBD2; cdr3_aa: CATELAGGRNEQFF; cdr3_nt: TGCGCCACCGAACTAGCGGGAGGGCGCAATGAGCAGTTCTTC
clone_size: few; j_call: TRBJ2-6; v_call: TRBV28; d_call: -; cdr3_aa: CASSSSGLRSGANVLTF; cdr3_nt: -
clone_size: -; j_call: TRBJ2-1; v_call: TRBV28; d_call: TRBD2; cdr3_aa: CASSFRLLAGVPYNEQFF; cdr3_nt: TGTGCCAGCAGTTTTAGGCTACTAGCGGGAGTGCCCTACAATGAGCAGTTCTTC
clone_size: few; j_call: TRBJ2-7; v_call: TRBV25-1; d_call: -; cdr3_aa: CASSEYFIGQGLTYEQYF; cdr3_nt: TGTGCCAGCAGTGAATATTTTATCGGGCAGGGGCTGACCTACGAGCAGTACTTC
clone_size: -; j_call: TRBJ2-1; v_call: TRBV12-3/TRBV12-4; d_call: -; cdr3_aa: CASSPLGGIYNEQFF; cdr3_nt: TGTGCCAGCAGTCCCTTGGGAGGCATCTACAATGAGCAGTTCTTC
clone_size: many; j_call: TRBJ2-1; v_call: TRBV5-6; d_call: -; cdr3_aa: CASSNGPVRGDEQFF; cdr3_nt: TGTGCCAGCAGCAACGGACCGGTCCGAGGGGATGAGCAGTTCTTC
clone_size: few; j_call: TRBJ2-1; v_call: TRBV29-1; d_call: -; cdr3_aa: CSVASGLSSYNEQFF; cdr3_nt: TGCAGCGTTGCTTCGGGTTTGAGCTCCTACAATGAGCAGTTCTTC
clone_size: -; j_call: TRBJ2-3; v_call: TRBV20-1; d_call: -; cdr3_aa: CSPSRIIDYTQYF; cdr3_nt: TGCAGTCCTTCTAGGATCATCGATTATACGCAGTATTTT
clone_size: -; j_call: TRBJ2-1; v_call: TRBV18; d_call: -; cdr3_aa: CASSHERGFPGNEQFF; cdr3_nt: TGTGCCAGCTCTCATGAACGTGGGTTTCCTGGGAATGAGCAGTTCTTC
clone_size: -; j_call: TRBJ1-1; v_call: TRBV29-1; d_call: -; cdr3_aa: CSVDYHMNTEAFF; cdr3_nt: TGCAGCGTTGACTACCACATGAACACTGAAGCTTTCTTT
clone_size: many; j_call: TRBJ2-7; v_call: TRBV27; d_call: TRBD2; cdr3_aa: CASRQGLAGSYEQYF; cdr3_nt: TGTGCCAGCAGACAGGGACTAGCGGGCTCCTACGAGCAGTACTTC
clone_size: few; j_call: TRBJ2-7; v_call: TRBV20-1; d_call: TRBD1; cdr3_aa: CGTGGAEQYF; cdr3_nt: TGCGGGACAGGGGGCGCCGAGCAGTACTTC
clone_size: -; j_call: TRBJ2-2; v_call: TRBV11-2; d_call: -; cdr3_aa: CASSLSAVTANTGELFF; cdr3_nt: TGTGCCAGCAGCTTATCAGCGGTGACCGCGAACACCGGGGAGCTGTTTTTT
clone_size: -; j_call: TRBJ1-2; v_call: TRBV28; d_call: TRBD1; cdr3_aa: CASSLAGQGTNYGYTF; cdr3_nt: TGTGCCAGCAGTCTGGCGGGACAGGGGACTAACTATGGCTACACCTTC
clone_size: -; j_call: TRBJ2-1; v_call: TRBV6-4; d_call: -; cdr3_aa: CASSDGGWLSEQFF; cdr3_nt: TGTGCCAGCAGTGACGGTGGGTGGTTGAGTGAGCAGTTCTTC
clone_size: -; j_call: TRBJ2-1; v_call: TRBV29-1; d_call: -; cdr3_aa: CSVDGESSYNEQFF; cdr3_nt: TGCAGCGTTGATGGGGAGTCGTCCTACAATGAGCAGTTCTTC
clone_size: -; j_call: TRBJ1-2; v_call: TRBV29-1; d_call: -; cdr3_aa: CSVGKFDYGYTF; cdr3_nt: TGCAGCGTTGGGAAATTTGACTATGGCTACACCTTC
clone_size: few; j_call: TRBJ1-1; v_call: TRBV4-2; d_call: -; cdr3_aa: CASSQEDRQGRQAFF; cdr3_nt: TGTGCCAGCAGCCAAGAAGATAGGCAGGGTCGTCAAGCTTTCTTT
clone_size: many; j_call: TRBJ1-5; v_call: TRBV7-9; d_call: TRBD1; cdr3_aa: CASSLGQGMTQHF; cdr3_nt: TGTGCCAGCAGCTTGGGACAGGGAATGACCCAGCATTTT
clone_size: -; j_call: TRBJ2-3; v_call: TRBV5-1; d_call: TRBD2; cdr3_aa: CASSSSGSTDTRYF; cdr3_nt: TGCGCCAGCAGTTCTAGCGGGAGCACAGATACGCGGTATTTT
clone_size: -; j_call: TRBJ2-7; v_call: TRBV20-1; d_call: -; cdr3_aa: CGGGGPGSYEQYF; cdr3_nt: TGCGGGGGCGGGGGCCCTGGGTCCTACGAGCAGTACTTC